The 4 T cell receptor beta chains given below trace back to one sample, sequenced in a study of T-cell reconstitution after alpha-beta-depleted transplantation in children. TCRbeta library construction was performed incorporating unique molecular identifiers. One entry per CDR3 protein results from TCRdb running MiXCR on the PCR reads. The data hold under 450,000 distinct CDR3 sequences, with 13% observed a single time. The sequencing used PBMCs, collected from the stem cell graft. Receptors originate from a human donor who donated a stem cell graft to a child with Fanconi anemia.

This clonotype was counted a few times. This rearrangement joins TRBV7-9 to TRBJ2-7; D might be TRBD1 (5 bases). Looked up from germline, CDR1 is SEHNR and CDR2 is FQNEAQ (reference sequence). CDR3 length: 12 amino acids. V lost 5 bases, J lost 5 bases, and 10 bases lay in between. The CDR3 DNA reads as TGTGCCAGCAGCGCGCAGGGCAACGAGCAGTACTTC. Translating gives CASSAQGNEQYF.

This clonotype was picked up a small number of times. This chain links TRBV7-2 with TRBJ2-2; D is uncertain. Germline V lookup: CDR1 SGHTA, CDR2 FQGNSA. Trimming pared 5 bases from V and 1 base from J, leaving 8 bases between. The CDR3 consists of 14 residues. In DNA, the CDR3 is TGTGCCAGCAGCCGAGGACGGAACACCGGGGAGCTGTTTTTT. This sequence encodes CASSRGRNTGELFF.

This clonotype was picked up a small number of times. The J gene is TRBJ2-2, the V gene TRBV7-9; TRBD1 agrees at 11 bases. Germline CDR1 SEHNR, CDR2 FQNEAQ (reference sequence). V shed 5 bases and J 7 bases; nucleotides not matched to a gene: 9. The CDR3 consists of 16 residues. CDR3 loop: CASSPPGQGAIGELFF. The CDR3 nucleotides are TGTGCCAGCAGCCCACCCGGACAGGGGGCGATCGGGGAGCTGTTTTTT.

This clonotype was recorded a few times. V and J are TRBV2 and TRBJ2-3; TRBD1 matches 8 bases. Germline V lookup: CDR1 SNHLY, CDR2 FYNNEI. Germline trimming cut 4 bases from V and 4 bases from J; bases unmatched to any gene: 4. The CDR3 has 14 amino acids. CDR3 nucleotide sequence: TGTGCCAGCAGTGCACGGACAGGGCCAGATACGCAGTATTTT. It specifies CASSARTGPDTQYF.